The next 11 T cell receptor beta chains were all read from a single sample in a study of blood T cell repertoires in COVID-19. Libraries were prepared by immunoSEQ multiplex PCR; TCRdb keeps only in-frame clonotypes and omits some of them. The sample shows about 170,000 clones, roughly 82% of them seen only once. Sequencing was performed on peripheral blood. The receptor set was obtained from a woman aged 40 to 50 with COVID-19, enrolled during active disease.

This sequence joins TRBV7-9 and TRBJ1-2; TRBD1 matches at 10 bases. Germline loops: CDR1 SEHNR, CDR2 FQNEAQ (reference sequence). CDR3 length: 14 amino acids. With V trimmed by 8 bases and J by 4 bases, 7 bases remained unmatched. The chain's CDR3 is CASGRTGGSYGYTF. The CDR3 DNA reads TGTGCCAGCGGAAGGACAGGGGGATCCTATGGCTACACCTTC. Full variable domain (rest looked up from reference TRBV7-9 and TRBJ1-2): DTGVSQNPRHKITKRGQNVTFRCDPISEHNRLYWYRQTLGQGPEFLTYFQNEAQLEKSRLLSDRFSAERPKGSFSTLEIQRTEQGDSAMYLCASGRTGGSYGYTFGSGTRLTVV.

V and J are TRBV2 and TRBJ2-2; 7 positions agree with TRBD2. Unmatched junction bases numbered 7, after V lost 8 bases and J lost 7 bases. Germline V lookup: CDR1 SNHLY, CDR2 FYNNEI. There are 13 residues in the CDR3. The CDR3 loop reads CASGARGVGELFF. For the CDR3, the DNA is TGTGCCAGCGGCGCTCGGGGGGTCGGGGAGCTGTTTTTT.

This chain uses TRBV30 with TRBJ2-3; perhaps TRBD2 as D (6 bases). This CDR3 region has 14 residues. CDR1 and CDR2 (germline): GTSNPN, SVGIG (reference sequence). V shed 5 bases and J shed 2 bases, with 14 bases lying between them. As DNA, the CDR3 is TGTGCCTGGGGGCCGGGACTCCACACAGATACGCAGTATTTT. Protein: CAWGPGLHTDTQYF.

The chain combines TRBV19 with TRBJ1-2, with 8 bases fitting TRBD1. The junction had 14 bases not matched to a gene; V was cut back by 6 bases and J by 8 bases. In germline, CDR1 is LNHDA, CDR2 SQIVND (reference sequence). This CDR3 region has 15 residues. This CDR3 reads CASSRLEDRAGGYTF. DNA of the CDR3: TGTGCCAGTAGCCGGTTGGAGGACAGGGCAGGGGGCTACACCTTC.

CDR3 in amino acids: CASSPPGQGTEKLFF. In nucleotides, the CDR3 is TGTGCCAGCTCACCACCGGGACAGGGAACGGAAAAACTGTTTTTT. The gene calls are TRBV18 and TRBJ1-4, with TRBD1 matching 9 bases. Germline assignment: CDR1 KGHSH and CDR2 LQKENI. CDR3 length equals 15 residues. J was trimmed by 8 bases and V by 0 bases; bases with no gene match: 4.

By sample share, this clone is medium-sized. The CDR3 region is CASSGEGQGATNEKLFF. The CDR3 bases are TGTGCCAGCAGCGGGGAAGGGCAGGGTGCAACTAATGAAAAACTGTTTTTT. The chain employs TRBV3-1 (or the pseudogene TRBV3-2) and TRBJ1-4, with D perhaps TRBD1 (5 bases). Germline V gives CDR1 LGHDT, CDR2 YNNKEL (reference sequence). Between the trimmed V and J ends, which lost 5 bases and 0 bases, there was a span of 16 bases. The CDR3 runs 17 residues.

The chain is built from TRBV30 and TRBJ1-1; 7 bases match TRBD1. Trimming at V came to 4 bases and at J to 1 base, leaving 6 bases not matched to a gene. The germline V gene encodes CDR1 GTSNPN and CDR2 SVGIG (reference sequence). CDR3 length equals 14 residues. This CDR3 is CAWTLGQKNTEAFF. The CDR3 DNA reads TGTGCCTGGACCCTGGGACAGAAGAACACTGAAGCTTTCTTT.

The V and J genes are TRBV4-2 and TRBJ2-1; D not certain. This CDR3 has 14 amino acids. The germline CDR1 and CDR2 sequences are LGHNA and YNFKEQ. With 3 bases removed from V and 2 bases from J, the gap between germline ends came to 8 bases. CDR3 protein: CASSQSKTYNEQFF. The CDR3 bases are TGTGCCAGCAGCCAGAGTAAGACCTACAATGAGCAGTTCTTC.

The gene calls are TRBV6-5 and TRBJ1-5, with no clear D. The CDR3 contains 15 residues. Trimming left V 6 bases short and J 6 bases short, with 18 bases between. Looked up from germline, CDR1 is MNHEY and CDR2 is SVGAGI. CDR3 loop: CASSLEPTLGQPQHF. The CDR3, as DNA: TGTGCCAGCAGCCTCGAACCGACTTTGGGTCAGCCCCAGCATTTT.

This clone turned up a few times. The V and J genes are TRBV2 and TRBJ1-2; 9 bases fit TRBD1. Germline assignment: CDR1 SNHLY and CDR2 FYNNEI. The CDR3 sequence is 14 residues long. Germline trimming cut 8 bases from V and 9 bases from J; bases unmatched to any gene: 13. The DNA for the CDR3 is TGTGCCAGCCACAGGCCTAGGACAGGGGAGAGCTACACCTTC. It yields the protein CASHRPRTGESYTF. Together with reference TRBV2 and TRBJ1-2, the CDR3 gives the full variable domain: EPEVTQTPSHQVTQMGQEVILRCVPISNHLYFYWYRQILGQKVEFLVSFYNNEISEKSEIFDDQFSVERPDGSNFTLKIRSTKLEDSAMYFCASHRPRTGESYTFGSGTRLTVV.

V is TRBV2 and J is TRBJ1-5; 11 bases line up with TRBD1. This CDR3 has 14 amino acids. Losses at the gene ends were 8 bases for V and 6 bases for J; bases not matched to a gene: 6. Germline assignment: CDR1 SNHLY and CDR2 FYNNEI. The CDR3 region has the DNA TGTGCCAGCGGCGGGACAGGGGGGTCTCAGCCCCAGCATTTT. Translation: CASGGTGGSQPQHF.